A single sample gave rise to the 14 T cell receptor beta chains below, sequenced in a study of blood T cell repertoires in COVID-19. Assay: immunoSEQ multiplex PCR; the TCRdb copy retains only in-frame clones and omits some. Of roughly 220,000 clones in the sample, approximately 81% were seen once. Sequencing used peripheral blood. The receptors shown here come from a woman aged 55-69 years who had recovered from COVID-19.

The CDR3 DNA follows: TGTGCCAGCAGTAAACGACAGGGGGCCCCCAATCAGCCCCAGCATTTT. It codes for CASSKRQGAPNQPQHF. V gene TRBV6-2 or TRBV6-3 combines with J gene TRBJ1-5; 10 bases agree with TRBD1. With V trimmed by 5 bases and J by 3 bases, 7 bases remained unmatched. Per germline, CDR1 MNHEY and CDR2 SVGEGT. The CDR3 extends over 16 amino acids.

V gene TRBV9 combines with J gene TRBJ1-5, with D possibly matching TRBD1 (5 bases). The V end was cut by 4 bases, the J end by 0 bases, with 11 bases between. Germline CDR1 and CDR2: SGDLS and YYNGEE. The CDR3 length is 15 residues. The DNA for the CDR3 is TGTGCCAGCAGCCCGGGGGTCGGTAGCAATCAGCCCCAGCATTTT. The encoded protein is CASSPGVGSNQPQHF.

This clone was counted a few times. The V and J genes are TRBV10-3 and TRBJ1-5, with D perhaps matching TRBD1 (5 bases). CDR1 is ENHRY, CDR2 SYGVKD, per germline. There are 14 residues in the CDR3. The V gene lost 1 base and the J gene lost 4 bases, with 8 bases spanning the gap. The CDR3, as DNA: TGTGCCATCAGTGAGTTTCAGGGAAATCAGCCCCAGCATTTT. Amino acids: CAISEFQGNQPQHF.

CDR3 region: CASSQFLRQDLTDTQYF. The CDR3 DNA reads TGCGCCAGCAGCCAGTTCCTACGACAGGACCTCACAGATACGCAGTATTTT. This chain joins TRBV4-3 and TRBJ2-3; D perhaps matches TRBD1 (6 bases). V dropped 3 bases and J dropped 2 bases, with 18 bases sitting between them. The V gene's germline CDR1 is LGHNA and CDR2 YSLEER. CDR3 length equals 17 residues.

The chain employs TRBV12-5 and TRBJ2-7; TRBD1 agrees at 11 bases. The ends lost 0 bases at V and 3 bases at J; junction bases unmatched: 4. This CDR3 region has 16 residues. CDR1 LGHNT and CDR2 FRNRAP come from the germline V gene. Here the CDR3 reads CASGLVLGTGGYEQYF. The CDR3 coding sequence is TGTGCTAGTGGTTTGGTACTAGGGACAGGGGGCTACGAGCAGTACTTC.

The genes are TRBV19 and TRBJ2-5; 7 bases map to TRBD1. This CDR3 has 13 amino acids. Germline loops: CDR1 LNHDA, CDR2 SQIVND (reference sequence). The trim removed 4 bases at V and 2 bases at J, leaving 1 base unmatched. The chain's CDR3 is CASSTGQQETQYF. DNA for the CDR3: TGTGCCAGTAGTACGGGACAGCAAGAGACCCAGTACTTC.

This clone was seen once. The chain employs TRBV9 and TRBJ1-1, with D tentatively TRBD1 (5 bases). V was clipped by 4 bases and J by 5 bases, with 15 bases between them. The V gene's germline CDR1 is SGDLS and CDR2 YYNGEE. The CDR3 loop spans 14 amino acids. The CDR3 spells CASSRSAGGTEAFF. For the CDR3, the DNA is TGTGCCAGCAGCCGCTCAGCGGGGGGGACTGAAGCTTTCTTT.

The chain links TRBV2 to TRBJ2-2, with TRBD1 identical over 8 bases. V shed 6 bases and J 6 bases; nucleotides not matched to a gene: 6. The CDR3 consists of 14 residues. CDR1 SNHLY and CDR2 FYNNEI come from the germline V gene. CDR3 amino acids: CASSRDRRPGELFF. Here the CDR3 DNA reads TGTGCCAGCAGCCGGGACAGGCGACCCGGGGAGCTGTTTTTT.

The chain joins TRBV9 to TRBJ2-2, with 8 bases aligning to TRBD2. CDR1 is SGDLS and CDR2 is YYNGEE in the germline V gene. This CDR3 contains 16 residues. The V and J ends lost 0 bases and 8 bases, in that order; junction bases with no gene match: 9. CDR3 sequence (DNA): TGTGCCAGCAGCGTAGGGCTAGCGGGCAATGAGGGGGAGCTGTTTTTT. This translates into CASSVGLAGNEGELFF.

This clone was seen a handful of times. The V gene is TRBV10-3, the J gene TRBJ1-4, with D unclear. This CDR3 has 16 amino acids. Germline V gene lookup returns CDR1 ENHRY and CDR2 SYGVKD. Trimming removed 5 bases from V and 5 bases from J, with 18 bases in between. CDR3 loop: CAISSRGLSPNEKLFF. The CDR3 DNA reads TGTGCCATCAGTTCCCGGGGTCTGAGCCCCAATGAAAAACTGTTTTTT.

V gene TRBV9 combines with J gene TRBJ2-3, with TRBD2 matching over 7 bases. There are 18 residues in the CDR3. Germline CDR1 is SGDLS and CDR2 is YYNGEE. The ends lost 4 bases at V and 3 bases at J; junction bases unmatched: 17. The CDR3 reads CASSPHRGAGLRTDTQYF. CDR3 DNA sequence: TGTGCCAGCAGCCCACATCGCGGAGCGGGGCTAAGAACAGATACGCAGTATTTT.

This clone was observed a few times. CDR3 in DNA: TGTGCCAGCAGCTTAAGCGGGGTATCCTACGAGCAGTACTTC. As protein: CASSLSGVSYEQYF. This rearrangement joins TRBV7-9 to TRBJ2-7, with 7 bases lining up with TRBD2. The CDR3 is made up of 14 amino acids. Per germline, CDR1 SEHNR and CDR2 FQNEAQ (reference sequence). J gave up 1 base and V 2 bases, and 2 bases lay outside the gene matches.

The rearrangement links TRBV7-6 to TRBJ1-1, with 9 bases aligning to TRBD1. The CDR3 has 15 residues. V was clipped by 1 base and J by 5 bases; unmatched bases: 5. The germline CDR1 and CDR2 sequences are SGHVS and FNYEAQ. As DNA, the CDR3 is TGTGCCAGCAGCTTAGACGGGGACAGGGTAACTGAAGCTTTCTTT. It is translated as CASSLDGDRVTEAFF.

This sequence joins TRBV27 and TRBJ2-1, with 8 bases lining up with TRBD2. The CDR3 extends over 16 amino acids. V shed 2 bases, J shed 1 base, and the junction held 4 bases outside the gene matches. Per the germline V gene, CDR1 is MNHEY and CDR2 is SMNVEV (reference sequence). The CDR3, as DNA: TGTGCCAGCAGTTTAATTGGGACTAGGTCCTACAATGAGCAGTTCTTC. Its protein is CASSLIGTRSYNEQFF.